This TCR beta chain was captured in a study of Graves' ophthalmopathy and Graves' hyperthyroidism. As for this clonotype: The junction differs from germline at one of its ends, possibly a read error.

This CDR3 spans 14 amino acids. RNA transcripts yielded amplified TCR beta CDR3 regions. Investigators did first-round RT-PCR with HTBI primers, then second-round multiplex PCR. Using its own MiXCR run on the multiplex PCR reads, TCRdb lists one record per CDR3 protein. The sample includes roughly 1.1 million distinct CDR3 sequences, around a third of them seen just once. The TCR comes from an adult man with Graves' hyperthyroidism. The V call is TRBV12-3 or TRBV12-4, the J call TRBJ2-7; D gene uncertain. The sample comprised peripheral blood or thyroid tissue (not recorded which). The CDR3 DNA follows: TGTGCCAGCAGTTTATTCCGGTCCCCCTACGAGCACTACTTC. This gives the protein CASSLFRSPYEHYF.